The subject of this entry is one T cell receptor beta chain. Its antigen remains undetermined. No quality values exist for individual bases; no much larger clone is one base distant. Ophthalmopathy patients had moderately to severely active disease, Clinical Activity Score of at least 3, NOSPECS grade of at least 4, and duration under 3 months. Exclusion was applied to patients with uncontrolled infections, other autoimmune diseases, pregnancy or lactation. Diagnoses were established on the basis of clinical symptoms, serum thyroxine and TRAb, thyroid ultrasound, and orbital computed tomography. PBMCs were isolated from more than 9 ml of fresh peripheral blood by Ficoll-Paque density gradient centrifugation. Total RNA was extracted using Trizol reagent, and RNA quality was assessed on an Agilent 2100 Bioanalyzer. Clipping removes 5 bases from V and 4 bases from J, with 6 as the unmatched junction base count. The CDR3, from cysteine to phenylalanine, totals 14 residues. The retained sequence is limited to the CDR3, 42 bases, with the frame set at the first base.

This entry is derived from a study of T cells in Graves' hyperthyroidism and ophthalmopathy (dated by TCRdb to 2018 to 2020). In the study overall: Peripheral blood samples were taken at initial diagnosis, before any treatment was given. A discovery cohort of fewer than 110 patients, about 44 with Graves' ophthalmopathy and approximately 60 with stable Graves' hyperthyroidism, was used to find distinguishing TCR V-J signatures. According to the paper, TCR Vbeta CDR3 sequencing was carried out on 135 peripheral blood samples, which came from 40 to 45 ophthalmopathy, roughly 75 hyperthyroidism and approximately 17 progressor patients. Thyroid tissue and blood T-cell repertoires from six or seven Graves' hyperthyroidism patients were also compared in the study. The 95 to 100 discovery patients were randomly divided into training and test sets at a 7:3 ratio. After sampling, hyperthyroidism patients received methimazole starting at 30 mg daily, and ophthalmopathy patients received high-dose intravenous methylprednisolone. Prospective prediction of ophthalmopathy was tested in an independent validation cohort consisting of 18 hyperthyroidism patients and 15 or so patients who later progressed to ophthalmopathy. Paper-wide results and their limitations: Blood samples also contained most of the expanded thyroid clonotypes (frequency above 0.001), which suggests that blood repertoires may reflect thyroid immune responses. During validation, the model predicted progression to ophthalmopathy a median of roughly six months ahead of onset, with around 70% sensitivity and roughly 72% specificity. No statistical method was used to set the sample size in advance, and investigators knew the group allocation. A model built on a 13 V-J signature distinguished ophthalmopathy from stable hyperthyroidism, reaching around 87% sensitivity and 81% to 83% specificity in cross-validation and 80%/75% in testing.

The TCR beta CDR3 regions were amplified from RNA transcripts. For the first round of RT-PCR on the TCR CDR3, the HTBI primer set was used together with the Qiagen OneStep RT-PCR kit. Libraries were constructed in a second round of multiplex PCR, after which size selection and purification were carried out. Paired-end sequencing of the libraries was performed with 100 bp reads on an Illumina HiSeq2000. Concerning the study's data processing: Raw data were processed with SOAPnuke, discarding reads with adapters, uncalled bases, mean Phred below 15, or no exact constant-primer or identifier match. High-quality paired reads were merged using COPE v1.2.5, and each unique nucleotide sequence was defined as a clonotype. MiTCR v1.1 was used to align the clonotypes against IMGT TRBV, TRBD and TRBJ reference segments. Only V-J combinations with frequency above 0.0001, covering roughly 99% of repertoires, were analysed. The TCS score was defined as F50 (clonal expansion) divided by E x V (chaos), with BLOSUM62-based TCRdist calculated between CDR3 peptides within each V-J. Welch's t-statistics and random forest reduced around 520 V-J features to 10 to 15, which were used in a naive Bayes classifier (R e1071). The raw public reads went through TCRdb reprocessing: fastp at Q25, MiXCR clone calling, in-frame beta chains kept. Each CDR3 protein appears once, grouped with its most common genes and DNA. Clone size and V and J calls follow TCRdb, not the original study. The sample table contains 500,000 to 600,000 distinct CDR3 sequences; only one count was recorded for just under 20% of them. The ten largest account for around 50% of the sample.

The sequence links TRBV12-3 or TRBV12-4 to TRBJ2-5, and 8 bases in between align with TRBD1. Sample: blood. The source is a man aged 40-50 years with Graves' ophthalmopathy. The DNA sequence is TGTGCCAGCAGTCGGACAGGGACAAGAGAGACCCAGTACTTC. It codes for CASSRTGTRETQYF.